This T cell receptor (beta chain) originates from a study of CXCR3-negative and CXCR3-positive naive CD8 T cells. Germline assignment: CDR1 SGHRS and CDR2 YFSETQ. This CDR3 region has 16 residues. Each TRB cDNA library was prepared by 5' RACE (with UMI labels). From the 5' RACE reads, TCRdb lists one entry per CDR3 protein and no DNA. In total, the table holds 69,000 or so distinct CDR3 sequences. The source of this sequence is a human donor in good health. Some clones in this sample may be carry-over from other donors' samples. The gene calls are TRBV5-1 and TRBJ2-5; the D call of TRBD1 rests on TCRdb alone, since no DNA is present to check it. Sample: naive CXCR3- CD8+ T cells from blood. Subset denoted: CD45RO-CCR7+CD27+CD95- naive CD8+ T cells lacking CXCR3 (TNR3-). CDR3 protein: CASSLADRGHRETQYF.